These T cell receptor beta chains were read from a single sample in a study of T cells in localized non-small cell lung cancer. Data came from immunoSEQ multiplex PCR; TCRdb stores just in-frame clones and leaves some out. The table lists fewer than 2,000 clones, 34% of them singletons, with more than 10% in the top ten. The input for sequencing was lung tumor tissue, taken before any cancer treatment. These receptors came from a male donor older than 55 with stage III squamous cell lung carcinoma. Both conserved end residues are part of each CDR3. D genes are given only for firm matches. Some rows have no size entry. The others give once, few or many, or a class for an expanded clone.

j_gene | d_gene | v_gene | abundance | CDR3nt | CDR3aa
TRBJ1-5 | NA | TRBV6-8 | NA | TGTGCCAGCAGTTACTTCGGGGGTCAGCCCCAGCATTTT | CASSYFGGQPQHF
TRBJ1-2 | NA | TRBV6-8 | few | TGTGCCAGTTCCCGCGGGGGGGGACAATATGGCTACACCTTC | CASSRGGGQYGYTF
TRBJ2-3 | NA | TRBV19 | NA | TGTGCCAGTAGCACCCTAACAGATACGCAGTATTTT | CASSTLTDTQYF
TRBJ1-1 | TRBD1 | TRBV11-3 | NA | TGTGCCAGCAACCGAAACAGGGGAAACACTGAAGCTTTCTTT | CASNRNRGNTEAFF
TRBJ1-1 | TRBD1 | TRBV18 | few | TGTGCCAGCTCAGTACAGGGGAGGACTGAAGCTTTCTTT | CASSVQGRTEAFF
TRBJ1-3 | TRBD1 | TRBV19 | few | TGTGCCAGTAGTCCCGGGACAGATCTCTCTGGAAACACCATATATTTT | CASSPGTDLSGNTIYF
TRBJ2-1 | TRBD1 | TRBV11-3 | large | TGTGCCAGCAGCCGGACAGGGAGTAAGGGTGGGAATGAGCAGTTCTTC | CASSRTGSKGGNEQFF
TRBJ2-5 | NA | TRBV7-2 | few | TGTGCCAGCAGCTTAGGAGTTGGGAGAGAGACCCAGTACTTC | CASSLGVGRETQYF
TRBJ1-4 | TRBD1 | TRBV6-7 | few | TGTGCCAGCAGCCCGGACAGGGAAAAACTGTTTTTT | CASSPDREKLFF
TRBJ2-1 | NA | TRBV28 | NA | TGTGCCAGCAGTTCGACCGGGACGGATTTCTACAATGAGCAGTTCTTC | CASSSTGTDFYNEQFF
TRBJ2-6 | NA | TRBV29-1 | NA | TGCAGCGTTGAAGATCGAGACAGGGCGGGAGTCCTGACTTTC | CSVEDRDRAGVLTF
TRBJ2-3 | NA | TRBV19 | NA | TGTGCCAGTAGTAGCGAGGTACGCAGTGGAGATACGCAGTATTTT | CASSSEVRSGDTQYF
TRBJ2-1 | TRBD1 | TRBV19 | NA | TGTGCCAGTAGTCTAGGGACAGGGGGTCCTCAGGAGGAGCAGTTCTTC | CASSLGTGGPQEEQFF
TRBJ2-2 | NA | TRBV9 | few | TGTGCCAGCAGTACGGGGGTCAGTAACACCGGGGAGCTGTTTTTT | CASSTGVSNTGELFF
TRBJ1-3 | NA | TRBV19 | NA | TGTGCCAGTAGTATAGCCGGCAGCCCCCTCTCTGGAAACACCATATATTTT | CASSIAGSPLSGNTIYF
TRBJ2-3 | NA | TRBV11-3 | medium-sized | TGTGCCAGCAGCCACGTCGAAGACCCCGCAGATACGCAGTATTTT | CASSHVEDPADTQYF
TRBJ2-3 | NA | TRBV19 | NA | TGTGCCAGTAGTACCCGAGGGGGGGGCACAGATACGCAGTATTTT | CASSTRGGGTDTQYF
TRBJ1-2 | TRBD1 | TRBV11-3 | medium-sized | TGTGCCAGCAGCTTTGGACAGGGCAACTATGGCTACACCTTC | CASSFGQGNYGYTF
TRBJ1-4 | NA | TRBV19 | NA | TGTGCCAGTAGTCAGGCCTTGGGAGAAAAACTGTTTTTT | CASSQALGEKLFF
TRBJ2-3 | NA | TRBV18 | NA | TGTGCCAGCTCACCCACAGGCCCAGATACGCAGTATTTT | CASSPTGPDTQYF
TRBJ2-5 | TRBD1 | TRBV9 | NA | TGTGCCAGCACGGGACAGGGTAGCTTCGAGACCCAGTACTTC | CASTGQGSFETQYF
TRBJ1-2 | TRBD1 | TRBV11-3 | medium-sized | TGTGCCAGCAGCTTGGGTTATTCCGACAGGGGAACTAACTATGGCTACACCTTC | CASSLGYSDRGTNYGYTF
TRBJ1-5 | NA | TRBV28 | NA | TGTGCCAGCAGTTTTTCCAGCTATAGCAATCAGCCCCAGCATTTT | CASSFSSYSNQPQHF
TRBJ1-6 | TRBD1 | TRBV4-1 | NA | TGCGCCAGCAGCCAAAGAGGGACAGGGTTGCGTTCACCCCTCCACTTT | CASSQRGTGLRSPLHF
TRBJ2-2 | TRBD2 | TRBV7-4 | few | TGTGCCAGCAGTCCCAAGGGACTAGCCGGGGAGCTGTTTTTT | CASSPKGLAGELFF
TRBJ2-3 | NA | TRBV28 | NA | TGTGCCAGCAGGGGGCGTCGCACAGATACGCAGTATTTT | CASRGRRTDTQYF
TRBJ1-2 | NA | TRBV10-3 | large | TGTGCCATCAGTGAGGACGGAGATGGCTACACCTTC | CAISEDGDGYTF
TRBJ2-3 | NA | TRBV19 | NA | TGTGCCAGTAGTATCAGGGTGGGGTGGGATACGCAGTATTTT | CASSIRVGWDTQYF
TRBJ1-2 | TRBD1 | TRBV6-8 | NA | TGTGCCAGCAGCATCGGACAGGGGATATCTGGCTACACCTTC | CASSIGQGISGYTF
TRBJ1-5 | NA | TRBV11-3 | medium-sized | TGTGCCAGCAGCTTTCCGGGAGGCAATCAGCCCCAGCATTTT | CASSFPGGNQPQHF
TRBJ1-6 | NA | TRBV11-3 | medium-sized | TGTGCCAGCAGCCAGGGTTCCTGGATTTCACCCCTCCACTTT | CASSQGSWISPLHF
TRBJ1-1 | TRBD1 | TRBV6-8 | medium-sized | TGTGCCAGCAGTTACAGGGCAGGGGGGACTGAAGCTTTCTTT | CASSYRAGGTEAFF
TRBJ1-3 | NA | TRBV6-8 | few | TGTGCCAGTTCGACTGCCTCTGGAAACACCATATATTTT | CASSTASGNTIYF